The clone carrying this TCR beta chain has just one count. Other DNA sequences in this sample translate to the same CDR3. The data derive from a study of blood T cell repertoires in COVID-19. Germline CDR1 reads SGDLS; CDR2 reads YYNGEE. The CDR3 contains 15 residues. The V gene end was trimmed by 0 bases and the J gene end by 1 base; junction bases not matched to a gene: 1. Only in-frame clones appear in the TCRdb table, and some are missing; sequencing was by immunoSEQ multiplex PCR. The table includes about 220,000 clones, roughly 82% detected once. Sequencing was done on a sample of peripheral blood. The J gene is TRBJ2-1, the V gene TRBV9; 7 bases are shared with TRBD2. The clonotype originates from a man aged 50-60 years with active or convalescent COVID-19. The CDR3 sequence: CASSVAGGSYNEQFF. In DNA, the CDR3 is TGTGCCAGCAGCGTAGCGGGAGGTTCCTACAATGAGCAGTTCTTC.